Listed here is a single T cell receptor beta chain. The data were produced by immunoSEQ multiplex PCR, yet TCRdb's version contains in-frame clones alone and is incomplete. The data contain around 170,000 clones, 86% of them singletons. The CDR3 is 13 amino acids. Looked up from germline, CDR1 is LNHDA and CDR2 is SQIVND (reference sequence). V gave up 7 bases and J gave up 6 bases, with 13 bases separating them. This entry comes from a study of blood T cell repertoires in COVID-19. The overall study: From the United States, Italy and Spain came samples of acute and convalescent COVID-19.

The chain is built from TRBV19 and TRBJ2-1, with no clear D. Sequencing was done on a sample of peripheral blood. The clonotype comes from a woman under 40 with active or convalescent COVID-19. In nucleotides, the CDR3 is TGTGCCAGTACCGCCGACGGGTTCAATGAGCAGTTCTTC. Residues: CASTADGFNEQFF.